One TCR beta chain is described in this entry. This sample is drawn from a study of multiple sclerosis patients with progressive multifocal leukoencephalopathy. Noted time point: before natalizumab initiation. This CDR3 spans 15 amino acids. The V end was cut by 6 bases, the J end by 10 bases, with 22 bases between. Germline CDR1 MNHNS, CDR2 SASEGT. The assay was immunoSEQ multiplex PCR, and TCRdb's table has in-frame clones only and misses some. The sample holds fewer than 40,000 clones; over 75% are singletons and the top ten take around 1.4%. Sample: PBMCs. The origin of this receptor is a human donor with multiple sclerosis. The chain combines TRBV6-1 with TRBJ2-1; D is perhaps TRBD2 (5 bases). CDR3 sequence (DNA): TGTGCCAGCAGCGAAAGGGCACTAGTTCATGGAGAGCAGTTCTTC. This translates into CASSERALVHGEQFF.